The T cell receptor beta chain under discussion was sequenced for a study of cytomegalovirus exposure and HLA in healthy donors (dated by TCRdb to about 2017). Some background on the complete study: In an earlier analysis of roughly 590 of the donors, 276 Gb of sequence data and 90 million to 120 million unique TCR beta sequences from about 190 million T cells were reported. A separate validation cohort of roughly 130 different subjects was used in addition to the roughly 670-subject first cohort. Donor age, sex, ethnicity and CMV serostatus were collected together with the repertoire data. An early release that covered about 600 HLA-typed donors contained around 330 gigabases of sequencing data and 80 million or so unique TCR sequences. A later genetic analysis used genome-wide SNP genotypes for about 60% of the 666 donors, treating that subset as a discovery cohort. Both class I and class II loci were covered by HLA typing, at four-digit resolution. All discovery cohort repertoires had been generated using a single sequencing platform. The T cell repertoires of 666 subjects were profiled by immunosequencing and related to cytomegalovirus serostatus. The study aimed to test whether cataloging public T cell receptors could reveal signatures of past pathogen exposure. To predict cytomegalovirus infection status, the study brought together high-throughput TCR immunosequencing, statistical association of individual TCRs with disease status, and machine learning. To decide whether each TCR beta V gene segment behaved as functional or pseudogenic, an earlier analysis of some 600 of the donors relied on high-throughput TCR beta sequencing. The number of donors typed differed by locus, with roughly 620-640 for A, B, C, DRB1 and DQB1, around 520 for DQA1, approximately 580 for DPA1, and roughly 450 for DPB1. On average, roughly 200,000 unique TCR beta nucleotide sequences were sequenced per donor among roughly 430 genotyped donors of the cohort, with roughly a sixth of those sequences being non-productive. The later analysis used no new phenotypic data to find candidate immune exposures, relying instead on TCR beta sequences and their occurrence across donors. To study patterns of TCR occurrence, a later analysis re-analyzed previously published TCR beta repertoires from 650 to 750 donors and added high-resolution HLA genotyping. Among the roughly 400 genotyped donors, around 81% belonged to the genetic ancestry cluster associated with self-reported Caucasian donors. Roughly five DR-DQ haplotypes were handled as single units for association and clustering, since linkage in the cohort was strong. Summary of the overall study and its limitations: Broadly in line with IMGT annotations, most TCR beta V segments showed up in productive rearrangements about 87% or about 30% of the time in an earlier analysis of under 700 of the donors. The classifier was reported to diagnose cytomegalovirus status with high specificity and sensitivity in both the original cohort and the validation cohort. Across donors, most TCR sequences were observed very rarely, whereas some public TCRs were present in many individuals. Because counts were too low, about 18 rarely observed V segments, including chromosome 9 orphons, were excluded from the earlier analysis of some 540 of the donors. Strong co-occurrence of HLA alleles, especially DR and DQ, made assigning TCR associations to individual alleles difficult. Presence/absence analyses assumed roughly uniform sequencing depth across donors, an assumption that may not hold. Correlated functional status among segregating V segments might be attributable to linkage disequilibrium, but an unknown experimental factor could not be ruled out. The authors suggested that the approach could potentially be generalized to other disease states and immunological phenotypes. According to a later analysis, TCR association rates differed among HLA loci, with DRB1 alleles showing the most associated TCRs and HLA-C alleles showing the fewest. Several of the top co-occurrence clusters appeared to be linked to parvovirus B19, influenza, CMV and Epstein-Barr virus, according to a later analysis. A few of the identified cytomegalovirus-associated TCR beta chains were confirmed in vitro to be specific for cytomegalovirus antigens. Compared with the approximately 670-donor mean, donors in an Asian-associated ancestry cluster had fewer N-insertions in productive TCRs, according to a later genetic analysis. In the study, 164 TCR beta chains were listed as associated with cytomegalovirus. For the cohort, immune exposure information was limited to CMV serostatus. The cohort was sequenced for TCR beta chains only, and without alpha or paired-chain data the features that could be detected were limited. Compared with equally common non-associated chains, HLA-associated TCR beta chains in a later analysis were more clonally expanded and had lower generation probabilities. Because HLA typing was unavailable for some donors at each locus, only the typed subset was used in association tests. Some IMGT-functional V segments, including TRBV6-2 and TRBV6-3, could not be told apart with the 87-base-pair reads, so those segments were excluded. V-gene and J-gene trimming of TCR beta chains was associated with a missense DCLRE1C variant in a later genetic analysis, and the association was replicated in an independent cohort. A further reported finding was that TCR beta sequences accurately predicted the HLA-A and HLA-B alleles for most subjects in the first cohort. A cluster of highly shared sequence variants was judged likely to be a technical artifact of the sequencing pipeline. Most CMV-associated TCR beta chains appeared to be HLA-restricted in a later analysis, and the HLA associations seemed to be driven largely by CMV exposure. Specific HLA alleles were associated with more than 15,000 TCR beta sequences at a false discovery rate of 0.05 in a later analysis.

There are a few counts of this clone. The antigen it binds to is not known. Base qualities are not at hand, and no much larger clone is one base apart. The cohort comprised under 700 healthy bone marrow donors. Cohort members were all nominally healthy when sampled, although unrecorded immune exposures were likely present. The donor was CMV seronegative and belonged to the group of roughly 330 seronegative cohort members. Each donor provided a peripheral blood sample, and peripheral blood mononuclear cells were used for TCR beta sequencing. Genomic DNA was extracted from the blood cell samples with the Qiagen DNeasy Blood Extraction Kit. The library relied on the immunoSEQ multiplex PCR assay. For the multiplex PCR, a mixture combining 60 forward primers for TCR Vbeta segments and 13 reverse primers for TCR Jbeta segments was used. The CDR3 region of rearranged TCR beta genes was amplified from genomic DNA with a multiplex PCR assay. Amplified TCR beta libraries were sequenced as 87-base-pair reads on the Illumina HiSeq System. For the original study's pipeline: In a later analysis, 70 million to 95 million unique TCR beta chains were counted across the 690 or so repertoires, and around 10 million of these chains were shared by at least two donors. Raw reads were error-corrected and collapsed into unique sequences with a nearest-neighbor algorithm that merged closely related sequences to remove PCR and sequencing errors. CDR3 sequences were aligned to IMGT reference sequences to assign V, D and J gene segments. For a sequence to be retained, at least a six-nucleotide match to both a V gene segment and a J gene segment was required. Rearrangements were classified as productive when the CDR3 lacked stop codons and remained in frame with V and J, and all other rearrangements were classified as non-productive. CDR3 was defined by IMGT convention, running from the second conserved V-encoded cysteine to the conserved J-encoded phenylalanine. Sequences without an unambiguous match to a single V gene segment were excluded from the earlier analysis of 500 to 700 of the donors. In an earlier analysis of approximately 590 of the donors, a V segment was called functional when productive rearrangements were above 56.7%, and segregating when the standard deviation between donors exceeded 5%. A statistical classification framework was built for diagnosing cytomegalovirus status from the catalog of TCR beta chain sequences. A later analysis assigned V and J genes by comparing TCR nucleotide sequences with IMGT/GENE-DB human TR gene sequences. In a later analysis, CDR3 sequences and most-parsimonious VDJ recombination scenarios were assigned using the TCRdist pipeline. In a later analysis, each TCR beta chain was defined by its CDR3 amino acid sequence together with its V-gene family, and reads without a unique V-gene family were excluded. In a later analysis, 450 to 600 highly shared, low-generation-probability nucleotide sequences were removed to address suspected cross-contamination and a sequencing artifact. In a later analysis, a clonal expansion index for each public chain was calculated from normalized within-repertoire ranks of inferred template counts. In a later analysis, generation probabilities were computed using a VDJ recombination model fitted to out-of-frame rearrangements, and the results were checked against IGoR. In a later analysis, TCR-TCR, TCR-HLA and TCR-CMV co-occurrence was scored with hypergeometric tests, and a repertoire-size bias correction was applied to TCR pairs. False discovery rates were estimated in a later analysis by permuting HLA or CMV assignments 20 times. In a later analysis, co-occurring TCRs were grouped using DBSCAN, and TCRdist sequence similarity was added for clustering within HLA-allele-positive subsets. For co-occurrence clustering, repertoires with fewer than 30,000 or more than 120,000 public chains were excluded, along with five repertoires with anomalous nucleotide sharing. The immuneACCESS repertoire file appears here via TCRdb, limited to in-frame rearrangements. These files lack a portion of the clones; in checked studies, under half of the deficit traces to unresolved V genes, and the cause of the others is not known. The DNA was the basis for D and trimming; V, J and clone size are from that table. Present in this sample are approximately 27,000 clones, around 64% of which were seen just once. The ten largest clonotypes hold approximately 4% of the sample.

The CDR1 and CDR2 encoded by the germline V gene are MDHEN and SYDVKM. The CDR3 sequence holds 18 residues, the cysteine and phenylalanine included. This entry keeps only the CDR3 DNA: 54 bases, framed from base 1. Trimming costs V 3 bases and J 0 bases, and their ends lie 18 bases apart. This sequence was found in a woman aged 50 to 60 in good health and CMV-seronegative. Sequencing was performed on PBMCs. The rearrangement combines TRBV28 with TRBJ1-3; a tentative D match to TRBD1 spans 5 bases. The CDR3 loop reads CASSFIYPQGPSGNTIYF. The DNA reads TGTGCCAGCAGTTTCATCTACCCCCAGGGCCCCTCTGGAAACACCATATATTTT.